The clone carrying this T cell receptor beta chain was seen at least ten times. Its target is not known. One entry per CDR3 protein, called by TCRdb with MiXCR from the RT-PCR reads. The sample shows fewer than 550,000 distinct CDR3 sequences, around 25% of them seen only once. This sample was included in a study of response to subunit inactivated influenza vaccine. CDR1 is LGHNA and CDR2 is YSLEER in the germline V gene. This CDR3 spans 15 amino acids. V was clipped by 3 bases and J by 4 bases, with 15 bases between them. Study-wide results and caveats: Authors proposed each seasonal influenza vaccination draws in few new T cells.

The chain links TRBV4-3 to TRBJ1-2, with D hard to call. Sequences were derived from CD4+ T cells sorted from PBMCs, sampled around 5 days after vaccination. The receptor's source is a middle-aged man who received an inactivated influenza vaccine. The CDR3 sequence: CASSQGRGRTYGYTF. The CDR3 nucleotides are TGCGCCAGCAGCCAGGGCCGCGGCAGAACCTATGGCTACACCTTC.